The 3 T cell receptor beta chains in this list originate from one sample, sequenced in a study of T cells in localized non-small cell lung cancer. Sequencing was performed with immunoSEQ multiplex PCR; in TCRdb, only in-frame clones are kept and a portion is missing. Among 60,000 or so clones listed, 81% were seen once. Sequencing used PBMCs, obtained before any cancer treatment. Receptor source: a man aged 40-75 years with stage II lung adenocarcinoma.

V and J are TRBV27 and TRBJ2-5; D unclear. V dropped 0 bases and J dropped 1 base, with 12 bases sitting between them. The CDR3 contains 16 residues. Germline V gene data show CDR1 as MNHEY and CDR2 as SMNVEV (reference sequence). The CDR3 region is CASSLSVRQTQETQYF. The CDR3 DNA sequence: TGTGCCAGCAGTTTATCCGTCCGGCAGACCCAAGAGACCCAGTACTTC.

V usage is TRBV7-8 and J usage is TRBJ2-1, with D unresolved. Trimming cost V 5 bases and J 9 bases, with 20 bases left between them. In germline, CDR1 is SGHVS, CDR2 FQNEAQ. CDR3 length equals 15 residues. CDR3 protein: CASSPRTTPTGEQFF. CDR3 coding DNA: TGTGCCAGCAGCCCGAGGACCACACCTACGGGTGAGCAGTTCTTC.

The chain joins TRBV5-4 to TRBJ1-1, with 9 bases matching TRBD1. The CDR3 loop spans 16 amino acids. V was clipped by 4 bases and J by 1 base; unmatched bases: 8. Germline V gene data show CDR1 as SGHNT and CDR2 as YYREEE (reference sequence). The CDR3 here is CASSPRDRAPNTEAFF. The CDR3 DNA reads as TGTGCCAGCAGCCCCCGGGACAGGGCACCGAACACTGAAGCTTTCTTT.